This T cell receptor (beta chain) was profiled in a study of spatial heterogeneity in lung cancer. About the study: In cases with available follow-up PBMC samples, these were sequenced at a median of roughly two years after resection.

Via MiXCR, TCRdb re-called the 5' RACE reads, giving one row per CDR3 protein. This table has some 120,000 distinct CDR3 sequences, 9% to 15% appearing once. Sample time point: blood at routine non-recurrence follow-up after resection. Without sorting, whole RNA was sequenced from tumor, nontumor lung or frozen PBMC. The germline V gene encodes CDR1 LGHDT and CDR2 YNNKEL (reference sequence). This CDR3 has 16 residues. The V gene end was trimmed by 3 bases and the J gene end by 2 bases; junction bases not matched to a gene: 5. This clonotype was counted ten times or more. Antigen unknown. Study-wide findings and caveats: Resection blood, more than follow-up blood, showed ubiquitous expanded tumor TCRs.

The V and J genes are TRBV3-1 and TRBJ2-2, with TRBD2 matching 8 bases. The receptor was derived from a male donor with early-stage non-small cell lung cancer. Sequencing was performed on PBMCs, taken at follow-up. The CDR3: CASSHPLAGNTGELFF. CDR3 nucleotides: TGTGCCAGCAGCCATCCTCTAGCGGGCAACACCGGGGAGCTGTTTTTT.